This T cell receptor (beta chain) was identified during a study of response to subunit inactivated influenza vaccine. Whole-study findings and limits: Authors proposed each seasonal influenza vaccination draws in few new T cells.

From the RT-PCR reads, TCRdb called clonotypes with MiXCR, one entry per CDR3 protein. This sample has roughly 650,000 distinct CDR3 sequences; 12% to 15% occur once, and the top ten carry roughly 7.2%. The V end lost 3 bases, the J end lost 6 bases, and 11 bases lay between the germline ends. The germline V gene has CDR1 MGHDK and CDR2 SYGVNS. The CDR3 consists of 14 residues. For this clonotype: No antigen is known for it.

The specimen was PBMCs from blood, collected 14 days before vaccination. The sequence was obtained from a man aged 50 to 60 who received an inactivated influenza vaccine. The chain has TRBV25-1 and TRBJ2-2; D gene unclear. CDR3 in DNA: TGTGCCAGCAGTGACCTCGGAGACGCCGGGGAGCTGTTTTTT. Translating gives CASSDLGDAGELFF.